Listed below are T cell receptor beta chains from one sample, sequenced in a study of T cell responses to AZD1222 COVID-19 vaccine. The table came from immunoSEQ multiplex PCR; TCRdb's copy has only in-frame clones and leaves some out. The sample lists some 150,000 clones; approximately 92% were seen once. Here the sequenced sample was peripheral blood, taken on day 0 of AZD1222 vaccination. The receptors come from an adult in good health. Each CDR3 is given without its conserved first and last residue.

v_call	j_call	cdr3_aa
TRBV19	TRBJ1-2	ASSIDGRTRWLAYGYT
TRBV5-1	TRBJ2-7	ASSFLGGPHEQY
TRBV5-6	TRBJ2-3	ASSHSRPLQDTQY
TRBV14	TRBJ1-2	ASSTTGGAYGYT
TRBV10-1	TRBJ2-1	ASKARVSDDEQF
TRBV4-1	TRBJ2-7	ASSQVDTGPYEQY
TRBV7-9	TRBJ1-1	ASFELDTEAF
TRBV7-9	TRBJ1-6	ASTVPGQGAGSNSPLH
TRBV5-1	TRBJ2-7	ASSRTVGSNEQY
TRBV5-5	TRBJ2-7	ASSSLAVLGEQY
TRBV5-1	TRBJ2-7	ASSSSGGEQY
TRBV27	TRBJ1-4	ASSETVSTNEKLF
TRBV6-4	TRBJ1-1	ASSDSIRDNNTEAF
TRBV19	TRBJ1-5	ASSIEGRTQH
TRBV11-2	TRBJ1-1	ASSWDTSEAF
TRBV12-5	TRBJ1-3	ASGLAMRTDGNTIY
TRBV7-9	TRBJ1-3	ASSLGVLGDTIY
TRBV7-2	TRBJ1-5	ASSLGPTNNQPQH
TRBV18	TRBJ1-5	ASSPGQGEGQPQH
TRBV5-4	TRBJ2-2	ASSLPGQGNTGELF
TRBV5-1	TRBJ1-4	ASSSGTGWEKLF
TRBV6-1	TRBJ1-2	ASSGATGTGGAEGYT
TRBV7-8	TRBJ2-1	ASSLGTSGYNEQF
TRBV2	TRBJ1-5	ASRGGLSFNQPQH